These T cell receptor beta chains were read from a single sample in a study of CD8 T cells in Susac syndrome. TCRdb re-called the immunoSEQ multiplex PCR reads through MiXCR, storing one row per CDR3 protein. The repertoire holds about 150,000 distinct CDR3 sequences, with roughly 95% as singletons. The sample consisted of CD4+ T cells from PBMCs. The receptor set was obtained from a human donor with Susac syndrome. Each CDR3 is given with its conserved first and last residue. Rows give clone size only sometimes, using once, few, many, or a class for an expanded clone.

CDR3 protein | J gene | clone size | V gene
CASSLPLGRRKVLFNEQFF | TRBJ2-1 | - | TRBV7-9
CASSSGWISPRSGANVLTF | TRBJ2-6 | - | TRBV5-1
CSAPRLAAGSYNEQFF | TRBJ2-1 | - | TRBV20-1
CASSQRTGVGQETQYF | TRBJ2-5 | - | TRBV4-1
CASSGGGGDTQYF | TRBJ2-3 | - | TRBV7-3
CAWSRAGMENNEQFF | TRBJ2-1 | - | TRBV30
CAWSAGLLPSQPQHF | TRBJ1-5 | - | TRBV30
CASSLAGPGKNTGELFF | TRBJ2-2 | - | TRBV7-9
CASRTDGDTGELFF | TRBJ2-2 | - | TRBV18
CSVPGTTYTDTQYF | TRBJ2-3 | - | TRBV29-1
CSAREPRGFSNQPQHF | TRBJ1-5 | - | TRBV20-1
CASRATTGYGANVLTF | TRBJ2-6 | - | TRBV6-4
CASSQGQLNTGELFF | TRBJ2-2 | - | TRBV14
CASSDRGLETQYF | TRBJ2-5 | - | TRBV28
CSARVEAGNTIYF | TRBJ1-3 | - | TRBV20-1
CASSDRANQPQHF | TRBJ1-5 | - | TRBV6-2/TRBV6-3
CATSRPVGQGQFF | TRBJ2-1 | - | TRBV15
CASKDSGGYGYTF | TRBJ1-2 | - | TRBV5-1
CSAEWGRETQYF | TRBJ2-5 | - | TRBV29-1
CSARRGRGLAGYGEQFF | TRBJ2-1 | - | TRBV20-1
CASSPGLAGAGELFF | TRBJ2-2 | once | TRBV5-4
CASSQRHRGVTNYGYTF | TRBJ1-2 | - | TRBV3-1
CASSPLGTWVTDTQYF | TRBJ2-3 | once | TRBV27
CASSEGRAQYF | TRBJ2-5 | - | TRBV7-2
CASRSQTSGIYEQYF | TRBJ2-7 | - | TRBV28
CSVIGWGMGETQYF | TRBJ2-5 | - | TRBV29-1
CASSQVSAESANTGELFF | TRBJ2-2 | - | TRBV4-1
CASTERGGARETQYF | TRBJ2-5 | - | TRBV11-2
CSVDGGGSGETQYF | TRBJ2-5 | - | TRBV29-1
CASSLGGRQGGGELFF | TRBJ2-2 | - | TRBV7-3
CSARDQKGAAEAFF | TRBJ1-1 | - | TRBV20-1
CSAKRREGAGELFF | TRBJ2-2 | - | TRBV20-1
CATSISTGKGQETQYF | TRBJ2-5 | - | TRBV15
CASSNGVTEAFF | TRBJ1-1 | - | TRBV4-3
CASSQRGRGREKLFF | TRBJ1-4 | - | TRBV7-9
CSVGHDNQPQHF | TRBJ1-5 | - | TRBV29-1
CASSEGGRGGTKNIQYF | TRBJ2-4 | - | TRBV2
CASSLDSSAAYNEQFF | TRBJ2-1 | - | TRBV7-7
CASSLNGPWDTQYF | TRBJ2-3 | - | TRBV28
CATSLGTRNEQFF | TRBJ2-1 | - | TRBV15